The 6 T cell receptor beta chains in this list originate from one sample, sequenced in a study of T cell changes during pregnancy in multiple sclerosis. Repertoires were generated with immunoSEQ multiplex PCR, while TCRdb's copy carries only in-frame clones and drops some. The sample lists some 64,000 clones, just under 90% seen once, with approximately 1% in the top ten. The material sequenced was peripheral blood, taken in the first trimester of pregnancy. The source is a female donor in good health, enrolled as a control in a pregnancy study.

CDR3 sequence reads: CASSQGLTPLHF. CDR3 DNA sequence: TGTGCCAGCAGCCAGGGGTTGACACCCCTCCACTTT. The rearrangement uses TRBV6-5 and TRBJ1-6; D might be TRBD1 (6 bases). This CDR3 contains 12 residues. V shed 6 bases and J shed 11 bases, with 11 bases lying between them. The germline gives CDR1 MNHEY, CDR2 SVGAGI.

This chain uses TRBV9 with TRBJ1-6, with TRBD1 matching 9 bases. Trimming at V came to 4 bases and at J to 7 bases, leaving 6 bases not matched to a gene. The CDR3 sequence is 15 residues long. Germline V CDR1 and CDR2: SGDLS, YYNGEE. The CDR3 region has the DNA TGTGCCAGCAGCTCACAGGGGGCGCGGAATTCACCCCTCCACTTT. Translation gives CASSSQGARNSPLHF.

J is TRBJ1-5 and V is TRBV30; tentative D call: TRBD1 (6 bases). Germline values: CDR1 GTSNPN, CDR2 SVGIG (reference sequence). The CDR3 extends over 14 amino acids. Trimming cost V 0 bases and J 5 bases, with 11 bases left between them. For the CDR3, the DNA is TGTGCCTGGAGTGTAATAGGGGGGGATCAGCCCCAGCATTTT. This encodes CAWSVIGGDQPQHF.

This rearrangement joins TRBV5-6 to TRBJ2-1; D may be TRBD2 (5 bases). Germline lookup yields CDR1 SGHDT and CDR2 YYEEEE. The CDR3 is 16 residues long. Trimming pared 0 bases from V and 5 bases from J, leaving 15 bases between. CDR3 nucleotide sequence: TGTGCCAGCAGCTTGGTGTCCCGAGCGGCCAACAATGAGCAGTTCTTC. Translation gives CASSLVSRAANNEQFF.

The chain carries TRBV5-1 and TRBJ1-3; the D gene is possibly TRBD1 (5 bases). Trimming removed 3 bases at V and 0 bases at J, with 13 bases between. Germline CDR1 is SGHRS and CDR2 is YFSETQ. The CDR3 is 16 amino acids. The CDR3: CASSSGGGYSGNTIYF. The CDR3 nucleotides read TGCGCCAGCAGCTCCGGCGGGGGTTACTCTGGAAACACCATATATTTT.

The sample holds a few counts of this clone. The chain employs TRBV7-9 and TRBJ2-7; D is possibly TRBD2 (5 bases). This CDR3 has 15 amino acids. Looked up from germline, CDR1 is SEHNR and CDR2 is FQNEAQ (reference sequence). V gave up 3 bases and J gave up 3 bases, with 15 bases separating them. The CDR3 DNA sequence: TGTGCCAGCAGCTTTGCCGCGGGTCAGCTCTACGAGCAGTACTTC. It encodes CASSFAAGQLYEQYF.